This TCR beta chain derives from a study of identifying expanded T cells in peripheral blood. Study-level points and caveats: About 1.2 clones differed between technical replicates, versus roughly 16 and 20 over time.

A word on this clone: Its antigen remains unknown.

TCRdb keeps only in-frame clones here, not all; method: immunoSEQ multiplex PCR. The table lists roughly 90,000 clones, approximately 85% of them singletons. Germline lookup yields CDR1 MGHRA and CDR2 YSYEKL. This CDR3 is built from 20 residues. V shed 1 base, J shed 3 bases, and the junction held 15 bases outside the gene matches. During the collection period, no donor immune events like infections were recorded. This sequence joins TRBV4-1 and TRBJ1-3, with 10 bases aligning to TRBD1. Sequencing was done on a sample of blood. This receptor was identified in a person between 18 and 75 years old in good health. The DNA for the CDR3 is TGCGCCAGCAGCCAAGTTGTTTCTCGACCGGGACAGGGGCTTGGAAACACCATATATTTT. This sequence encodes CASSQVVSRPGQGLGNTIYF.